The rows below give T cell receptor beta chains drawn from one sample of a study of blood T cell repertoires in COVID-19. Sequencing was performed with immunoSEQ multiplex PCR; in TCRdb, only in-frame clones are kept and a portion is missing. Of roughly 410,000 clones listed, 80% to 90% were seen once; the top ten hold about 1.2%. Source material: peripheral blood. These receptors all come from a man aged 35 to 55 with acute or convalescent COVID-19. Each CDR3 is given with its conserved first and last residue. The order of the fields is clone size, D gene, J gene, V gene, CDR3 DNA, CDR3 protein. D genes are given only for firm matches. Size tells how often a clone was seen (once, few, many) or the class of an expanded clone, and some rows leave it out.

clone size: .; D gene: .; J gene: TRBJ1-3; V gene: TRBV6-5; CDR3 DNA: TGTGCCAGCAGTACGGACAGAGCCTCTGGAAACACCATATATTTT; CDR3 protein: CASSTDRASGNTIYF
clone size: .; D gene: TRBD1; J gene: TRBJ2-5; V gene: TRBV7-2; CDR3 DNA: TGTGCCAGCAGCCTGGAGTGGACAGGGGGCCGCGAGGTGACCCAGTACTTC; CDR3 protein: CASSLEWTGGREVTQYF
clone size: .; D gene: TRBD1; J gene: TRBJ1-5; V gene: TRBV18; CDR3 DNA: TGTGCCAGCTCACAAACGACAGGGGTTAGCAATCAGCCCCAGCATTTT; CDR3 protein: CASSQTTGVSNQPQHF
clone size: .; D gene: .; J gene: TRBJ2-5; V gene: TRBV27; CDR3 DNA: TGTGCCAGCAGTTTATATCAGCCAGGCAGGGCAGAAGAGACCCAGTACTTC; CDR3 protein: CASSLYQPGRAEETQYF
clone size: .; D gene: .; J gene: TRBJ2-2; V gene: TRBV6-5; CDR3 DNA: TGTGCCAGCAGTTCACTATCTACCGGGGAGCTGTTTTTT; CDR3 protein: CASSSLSTGELFF
clone size: .; D gene: TRBD1; J gene: TRBJ1-1; V gene: TRBV6-5; CDR3 DNA: TGTGCCAGCAGTTTCCTCGGACAGGGCGAAGCTTTCTTT; CDR3 protein: CASSFLGQGEAFF
clone size: .; D gene: .; J gene: TRBJ1-5; V gene: TRBV7-3; CDR3 DNA: TGTGCCAGCAGCTTAACGGGGGGTCAGCCCCAGCATTTT; CDR3 protein: CASSLTGGQPQHF
clone size: .; D gene: .; J gene: TRBJ2-3; V gene: TRBV7-2; CDR3 DNA: TGTGCCAGCAGCTCCCTACTGGGCGATACGCAGTATTTT; CDR3 protein: CASSSLLGDTQYF
clone size: many; D gene: TRBD1; J gene: TRBJ2-1; V gene: TRBV6-4; CDR3 DNA: TGTGCCAGCAGTGAAGAAGGACAGGGTTACGATGAGCAGTTCTTC; CDR3 protein: CASSEEGQGYDEQFF
clone size: .; D gene: TRBD1; J gene: TRBJ1-4; V gene: TRBV6-5; CDR3 DNA: TGTGCCAGCGACAGGGGGCTGGGTAATGAAAAACTGTTTTTT; CDR3 protein: CASDRGLGNEKLFF
clone size: .; D gene: TRBD1; J gene: TRBJ2-7; V gene: TRBV10-3; CDR3 DNA: TGTGCCATCAGTGAGCTCCGGGACAGGGCCTACGAGCAGTACTTC; CDR3 protein: CAISELRDRAYEQYF
clone size: .; D gene: .; J gene: TRBJ1-2; V gene: TRBV2; CDR3 DNA: TGTGCCAGCAGAAAGAGAGAGAGCTATGGCTACACCTTC; CDR3 protein: CASRKRESYGYTF
clone size: .; D gene: TRBD1; J gene: TRBJ1-2; V gene: TRBV12-5; CDR3 DNA: TGTGCTAGTGGCGCCGGGACAGGGGGCTCTTATGGCTACACCTTC; CDR3 protein: CASGAGTGGSYGYTF
clone size: .; D gene: .; J gene: TRBJ1-3; V gene: TRBV27; CDR3 DNA: TGTGCCAGCAGTTTAGGGGGCAGGGCATCTGGAAACACCATATATTTT; CDR3 protein: CASSLGGRASGNTIYF
clone size: .; D gene: TRBD2; J gene: TRBJ2-1; V gene: TRBV6-1; CDR3 DNA: TGTGCCAGCAGTGAAGTGTGGACTAGCGTGTATGAGCAGTTCTTC; CDR3 protein: CASSEVWTSVYEQFF
clone size: .; D gene: .; J gene: TRBJ2-7; V gene: TRBV30; CDR3 DNA: TGTGCCTGGAGTGTATCGGGCGAGCAGTACTTC; CDR3 protein: CAWSVSGEQYF
clone size: .; D gene: TRBD2; J gene: TRBJ2-3; V gene: TRBV6-5; CDR3 DNA: TGTGCCACCCGGACTAGCGGGAGAGATACGCAGTATTTT; CDR3 protein: CATRTSGRDTQYF
clone size: .; D gene: .; J gene: TRBJ1-2; V gene: TRBV28; CDR3 DNA: TGTGCCAGCACGGGTGGAGACTCTAACTATGGCTACACCTTC; CDR3 protein: CASTGGDSNYGYTF
clone size: .; D gene: .; J gene: TRBJ1-1; V gene: TRBV7-9; CDR3 DNA: TGTGCCAGCAGCGTAACAGGATCGAACACTGAAGCTTTCTTT; CDR3 protein: CASSVTGSNTEAFF
clone size: many; D gene: TRBD1; J gene: TRBJ2-1; V gene: TRBV7-2; CDR3 DNA: TGTGCCAGCAGCTTAGCACAGGGGACCTACAATGAGCAGTTCTTC; CDR3 protein: CASSLAQGTYNEQFF
clone size: .; D gene: TRBD1; J gene: TRBJ2-2; V gene: TRBV25-1; CDR3 DNA: TGTGCCAGCAGCCCGGACAGGGGGGATACCGGGGAGCTGTTTTTT; CDR3 protein: CASSPDRGDTGELFF
clone size: .; D gene: .; J gene: TRBJ1-6; V gene: TRBV7-9; CDR3 DNA: TGTGCCAGCAGCTCACCACAGGGAAGGAATTCACCCCTCCACTTT; CDR3 protein: CASSSPQGRNSPLHF
clone size: .; D gene: TRBD1; J gene: TRBJ1-6; V gene: TRBV11-2; CDR3 DNA: TGTGCCAGCAGCTTAGTGGGGACAGGGAATTCACCCCTCCACTTT; CDR3 protein: CASSLVGTGNSPLHF
clone size: .; D gene: TRBD1; J gene: TRBJ1-2; V gene: TRBV9; CDR3 DNA: TGTGCCAGCAGCCCGACAGGGGGAGACTATGGCTACACCTTC; CDR3 protein: CASSPTGGDYGYTF
clone size: .; D gene: TRBD1; J gene: TRBJ1-1; V gene: TRBV3-1/TRBV3-2; CDR3 DNA: TGTGCCAGCAGCCGGGGGGACAGGCTGAACACTGAAGCTTTCTTT; CDR3 protein: CASSRGDRLNTEAFF
clone size: .; D gene: TRBD1; J gene: TRBJ1-2; V gene: TRBV28; CDR3 DNA: TGTGCCAGCAGTTTATGGGGCGGGACAGGGGTAAACTATGGCTACACCTTC; CDR3 protein: CASSLWGGTGVNYGYTF
clone size: .; D gene: .; J gene: TRBJ2-2; V gene: TRBV5-4; CDR3 DNA: TGTGCCAGCAGCCTAGCCTCCGGGGAGCTGTTTTTT; CDR3 protein: CASSLASGELFF
clone size: .; D gene: TRBD2; J gene: TRBJ2-3; V gene: TRBV19; CDR3 DNA: TGTGCCTCCTCCGGAGCGGGACCCACAGATACGCAGTATTTT; CDR3 protein: CASSGAGPTDTQYF
clone size: .; D gene: .; J gene: TRBJ1-2; V gene: TRBV15; CDR3 DNA: TGTGCCACCAGCAGCTGGCCCATAAACTATGGCTACACCTTC; CDR3 protein: CATSSWPINYGYTF
clone size: .; D gene: TRBD2; J gene: TRBJ2-5; V gene: TRBV15; CDR3 DNA: TGTGCCACCAGCAGTGGGACTAGCGGAGCCCAAGAGACCCAGTACTTC; CDR3 protein: CATSSGTSGAQETQYF
clone size: .; D gene: .; J gene: TRBJ1-1; V gene: TRBV27; CDR3 DNA: TGTGCCAGCAGTTTGGCCGTGTCAACTGAAGCTTTCTTT; CDR3 protein: CASSLAVSTEAFF
clone size: few; D gene: TRBD2; J gene: TRBJ2-2; V gene: TRBV5-5; CDR3 DNA: TGTGCCAGCAGCGCTCGCCGACTAGCGGACGGGGAGCTGTTTTTT; CDR3 protein: CASSARRLADGELFF
clone size: .; D gene: .; J gene: TRBJ1-1; V gene: TRBV5-5; CDR3 DNA: TGTGCCAGCAGCTTGCGAATTCCAGGGCACACTGAAGCTTTCTTT; CDR3 protein: CASSLRIPGHTEAFF
clone size: .; D gene: TRBD1; J gene: TRBJ2-7; V gene: TRBV4-1; CDR3 DNA: TGCGCCAGCAGCCAAGAAGGAAGGACAGGGGGCGAGCAGTACTTC; CDR3 protein: CASSQEGRTGGEQYF
clone size: .; D gene: .; J gene: TRBJ1-3; V gene: TRBV28; CDR3 DNA: TGTGCCAGCGGTGGGGGCTCGGCTGGAAACACCATATATTTT; CDR3 protein: CASGGGSAGNTIYF
clone size: .; D gene: .; J gene: TRBJ1-5; V gene: TRBV2; CDR3 DNA: TGTGCCAGCAGGACGGGATTCAATCAGCCCCAGCATTTT; CDR3 protein: CASRTGFNQPQHF
clone size: .; D gene: .; J gene: TRBJ1-2; V gene: TRBV7-9; CDR3 DNA: TGTGCCAGCAGCTTTACAGCCGAAAGAAGTGGCTACACCTTC; CDR3 protein: CASSFTAERSGYTF
clone size: once; D gene: .; J gene: TRBJ1-2; V gene: TRBV19; CDR3 DNA: TGTGCCAGTAGTATAAGAGGGAAAGGTGGCTACACCTTC; CDR3 protein: CASSIRGKGGYTF
clone size: .; D gene: TRBD1; J gene: TRBJ1-2; V gene: TRBV4-3; CDR3 DNA: TGCGCCAGCAGCCAAGGTACAGGGGGACCTGAAGATGGCTACACCTTC; CDR3 protein: CASSQGTGGPEDGYTF
clone size: .; D gene: TRBD1; J gene: TRBJ1-1; V gene: TRBV27; CDR3 DNA: TGTGCCAGCAGTTTATTTCCGGGGAACAGGGGGGGGGCTGAAGCTTTCTTT; CDR3 protein: CASSLFPGNRGGAEAFF
clone size: .; D gene: TRBD2; J gene: TRBJ2-1; V gene: TRBV7-6; CDR3 DNA: TGTGCCAGCAGCTTGGGACTAGCGGGAGTTGATGAGCAGTTCTTC; CDR3 protein: CASSLGLAGVDEQFF
clone size: once; D gene: TRBD1; J gene: TRBJ2-2; V gene: TRBV20-1; CDR3 DNA: TGCAGTGCTAGTCTGAGCGGACAGGGGTTAACCGGGGAGCTGTTTTTT; CDR3 protein: CSASLSGQGLTGELFF
clone size: .; D gene: .; J gene: TRBJ1-5; V gene: TRBV12-5; CDR3 DNA: TGTGCTAGTGGTCGACAGGTGGGCGGTCAGCCCCAGCATTTT; CDR3 protein: CASGRQVGGQPQHF
clone size: once; D gene: .; J gene: TRBJ2-1; V gene: TRBV28; CDR3 DNA: TGTGCCAGCACGGCACTAGTCCGGCAGTTCTTC; CDR3 protein: CASTALVRQFF
clone size: .; D gene: TRBD1; J gene: TRBJ1-5; V gene: TRBV28; CDR3 DNA: TGTGCCGCTACCCGAGCCGGGACAGGGCGGTCTCAGCCCCAGCATTTT; CDR3 protein: CAATRAGTGRSQPQHF